Given below is one T cell receptor beta chain in context. The antigen is not known. The sample originates from a study of cytomegalovirus exposure and HLA in healthy donors. Findings of the study overall: TCR beta sequences numbering more than 15,000 were associated with HLA alleles at 0.05 false discovery rate in a later analysis. Later, an analysis showed that TCR beta chains associated with HLA were more clonally expanded than others that were equally common.

13 Jbeta primers and 60 Vbeta primers were used for the PCR. Using immunoSEQ multiplex PCR, the repertoire was profiled, and TCRdb retains in-frame clones only, with some absent. The sample consists of some 200,000 clones, approximately 80% of them appearing once. The V and J ends lost 5 bases and 5 bases respectively, with 19 bases between them. CDR3 size: 14 residues. Per germline, CDR1 SQVTM and CDR2 ANQGSEA. Sequencing was carried out using PBMCs. The clonotype comes from a boy aged 2 to 9 in good health and CMV-seronegative. The chain joins TRBV29-1 to TRBJ2-7; D might be TRBD1 (5 bases). This chain's CDR3 is CSVSLWQGGDEQYF. In DNA, the CDR3 is TGCAGCGTTAGTCTTTGGCAGGGTGGCGACGAGCAGTACTTC.